The rows below give T cell receptor beta chains drawn from one sample of a study of cytomegalovirus exposure and HLA in healthy donors. Using immunoSEQ multiplex PCR, the repertoire was profiled, and TCRdb retains in-frame clones only, with some absent. The sample holds 100,000 to 150,000 clones; about 70% are singletons and the top ten take approximately 13%. Material: PBMCs. The receptors derive from a woman aged 60-70 years in good health and CMV-seropositive. Each CDR3 is given without its conserved first and last residue.

v_call: TRBV5-6; cdr3_aa: ASSLIGASSYNEQF
v_call: TRBV7-2; cdr3_aa: ASSTATGQTYEQY
v_call: TRBV6-5; cdr3_aa: ASSLYRDTGYEQY
v_call: TRBV30; cdr3_aa: AWSVTSSYEQY
v_call: TRBV4-1; cdr3_aa: ASSQASGSDTQY
v_call: TRBV19; cdr3_aa: ASRSAGTVHGYT
v_call: TRBV5-5; cdr3_aa: ASSLAGRSYGYT
v_call: TRBV12-5; cdr3_aa: ASGPGTASNQPQH
v_call: TRBV7-3; cdr3_aa: ASSSRGLAHNEQF
v_call: TRBV7-9; cdr3_aa: ASSPDGQGTQY
v_call: TRBV6-5; cdr3_aa: ASSYSDRGGSPLH
v_call: TRBV18; cdr3_aa: ASSPRDSADSGANVLT
v_call: TRBV27; cdr3_aa: ASSLWLAGANEQF
v_call: TRBV6-1; cdr3_aa: ASSATGNNQPQH
v_call: TRBV4-1; cdr3_aa: ASSPRGLAENTGELF
v_call: TRBV4-3; cdr3_aa: ASSQGPGYEQY
v_call: TRBV2; cdr3_aa: ASNRHGVLPGELF
v_call: TRBV6-6; cdr3_aa: ASSYSPITTDTQY
v_call: TRBV19; cdr3_aa: ASSIQSGTGVGTEAF
v_call: TRBV7-9; cdr3_aa: ASSLGAAANYGYT
v_call: TRBV7-9; cdr3_aa: ASSLVAGGPETQY
v_call: TRBV4-2; cdr3_aa: ASSQDSGANEQF
v_call: TRBV7-2; cdr3_aa: ASSFNRGSYGYT
v_call: TRBV18; cdr3_aa: ASSPGTSGSGGETQY
v_call: TRBV14; cdr3_aa: ASSQRLSIRSEQY
v_call: TRBV7-8; cdr3_aa: ASSFNSGAYNEQF
v_call: TRBV19; cdr3_aa: ASSIDQGLHTDTQY
v_call: TRBV5-1; cdr3_aa: ASSAWGQTYEQY
v_call: TRBV5-1; cdr3_aa: ASSRIGASGRTYEQY
v_call: TRBV11-2; cdr3_aa: ASSLGHKEKLF
v_call: TRBV7-9; cdr3_aa: ASSFGGSLSGEAF
v_call: TRBV10-3; cdr3_aa: AISRLAGAYEQY
v_call: TRBV5-8; cdr3_aa: ASSPGQGADTQY
v_call: TRBV4-2; cdr3_aa: ASSQGLASSYNEQF
v_call: TRBV28; cdr3_aa: ASSIAAGGRGEAF
v_call: TRBV6-5; cdr3_aa: ASTPGGNQPQH
v_call: TRBV29-1; cdr3_aa: SVYTGNEKLF
v_call: TRBV11-2; cdr3_aa: ASSLTSGATTDTQY
v_call: TRBV7-2; cdr3_aa: ASSLLQGASSYEQY
v_call: TRBV7-2; cdr3_aa: ASSLTTAGEQY
v_call: TRBV6-6; cdr3_aa: ASSYRRQEAF
v_call: TRBV30; cdr3_aa: AWRADRGVIPGNTIY
v_call: TRBV9; cdr3_aa: ASSVYGEGNTEAF
v_call: TRBV5-1; cdr3_aa: ASSLEGPYEQY
v_call: TRBV7-9; cdr3_aa: ASSPGQGGYGYT
v_call: TRBV15; cdr3_aa: ATSRPGSGGQETQY
v_call: TRBV19; cdr3_aa: ASRDGQGGQPQH